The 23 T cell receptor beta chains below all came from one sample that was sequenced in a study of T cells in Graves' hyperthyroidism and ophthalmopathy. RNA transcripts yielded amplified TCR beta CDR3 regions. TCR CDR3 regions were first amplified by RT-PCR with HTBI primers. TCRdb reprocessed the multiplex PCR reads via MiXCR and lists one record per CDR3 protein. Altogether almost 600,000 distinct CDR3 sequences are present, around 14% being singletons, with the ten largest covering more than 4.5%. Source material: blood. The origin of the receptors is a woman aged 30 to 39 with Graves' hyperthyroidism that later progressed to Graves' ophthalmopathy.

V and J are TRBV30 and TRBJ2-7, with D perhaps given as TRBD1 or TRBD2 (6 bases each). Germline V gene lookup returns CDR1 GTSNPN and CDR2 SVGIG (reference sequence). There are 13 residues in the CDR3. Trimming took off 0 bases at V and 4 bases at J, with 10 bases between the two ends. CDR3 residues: CAWSVLGGYEQYF. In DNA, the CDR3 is TGTGCCTGGAGTGTACTAGGGGGGTACGAGCAGTACTTC.

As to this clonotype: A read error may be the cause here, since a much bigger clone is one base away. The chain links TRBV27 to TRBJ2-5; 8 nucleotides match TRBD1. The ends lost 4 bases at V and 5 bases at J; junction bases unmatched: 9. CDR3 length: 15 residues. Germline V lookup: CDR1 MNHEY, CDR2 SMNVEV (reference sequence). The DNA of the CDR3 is TGTGCCAGCAGTTCAGGCAGGGGGCTCAGGGAGACCCAGTACTTC. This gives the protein CASSSGRGLRETQYF.

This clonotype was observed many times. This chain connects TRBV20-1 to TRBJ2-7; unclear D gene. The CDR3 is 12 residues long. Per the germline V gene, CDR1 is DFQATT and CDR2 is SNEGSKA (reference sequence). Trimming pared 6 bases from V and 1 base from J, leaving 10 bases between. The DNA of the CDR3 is TGCAGTGCCCAACTGGCTTCCTACGAGCAGTACTTC. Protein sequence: CSAQLASYEQYF.

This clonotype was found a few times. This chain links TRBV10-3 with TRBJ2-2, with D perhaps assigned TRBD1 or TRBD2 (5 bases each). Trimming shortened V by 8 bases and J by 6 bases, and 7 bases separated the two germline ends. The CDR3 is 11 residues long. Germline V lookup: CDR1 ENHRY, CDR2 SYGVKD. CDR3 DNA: TGTGCCATCGGGGACGCCGGGGAGCTGTTTTTT. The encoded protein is CAIGDAGELFF.

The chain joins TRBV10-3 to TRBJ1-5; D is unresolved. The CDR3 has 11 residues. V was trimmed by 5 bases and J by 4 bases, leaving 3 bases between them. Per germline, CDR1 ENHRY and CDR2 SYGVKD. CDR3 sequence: CAISTNQPQHF. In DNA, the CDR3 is TGTGCCATCAGTACTAATCAGCCCCAGCATTTT.

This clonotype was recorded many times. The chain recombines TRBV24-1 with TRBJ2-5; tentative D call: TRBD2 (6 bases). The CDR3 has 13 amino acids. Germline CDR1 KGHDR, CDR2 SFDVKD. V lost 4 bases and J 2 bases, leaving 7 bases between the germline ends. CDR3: CATSEGGQETQYF. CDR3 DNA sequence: TGTGCCACCAGTGAAGGAGGGCAAGAGACCCAGTACTTC.

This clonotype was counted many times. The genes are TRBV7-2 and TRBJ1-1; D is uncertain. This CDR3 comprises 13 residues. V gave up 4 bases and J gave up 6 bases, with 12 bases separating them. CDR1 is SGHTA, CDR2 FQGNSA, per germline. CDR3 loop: CASSSSLGAEAFF. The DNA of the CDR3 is TGTGCCAGCAGCTCCTCCCTGGGAGCTGAAGCTTTCTTT. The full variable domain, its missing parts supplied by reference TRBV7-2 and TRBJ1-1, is GAGVSQSPSNKVTEKGKDVELRCDPISGHTALYWYRQSLGQGLEFLIYFQGNSAPDKSGLPSDRFSAERTGGSVSTLTIQRTQQEDSAVYLCASSSSLGAEAFFGQGTRLTVV.

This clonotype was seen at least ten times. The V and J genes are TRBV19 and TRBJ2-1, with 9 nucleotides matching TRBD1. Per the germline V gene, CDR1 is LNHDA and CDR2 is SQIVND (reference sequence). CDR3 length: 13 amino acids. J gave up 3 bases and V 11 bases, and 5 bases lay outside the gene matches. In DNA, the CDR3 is TGTGCCGCTGGACAGGGGAACTACAATGAGCAGTTCTTC. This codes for CAAGQGNYNEQFF.

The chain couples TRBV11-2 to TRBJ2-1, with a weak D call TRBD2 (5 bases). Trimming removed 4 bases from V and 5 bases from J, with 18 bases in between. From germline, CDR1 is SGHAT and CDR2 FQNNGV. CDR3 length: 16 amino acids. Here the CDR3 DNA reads TGTGCCAGCAGCTCGACTATGACTACGGTGGACAATGAGCAGTTCTTC. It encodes CASSSTMTTVDNEQFF.

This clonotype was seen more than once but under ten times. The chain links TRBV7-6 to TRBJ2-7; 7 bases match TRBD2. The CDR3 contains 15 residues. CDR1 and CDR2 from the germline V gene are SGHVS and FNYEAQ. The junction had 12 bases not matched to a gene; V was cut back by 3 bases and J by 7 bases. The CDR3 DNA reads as TGTGCCAGCAGCTTCACGGGCGGGAGTAGGGGAGAGCAGTACTTC. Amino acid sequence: CASSFTGGSRGEQYF.

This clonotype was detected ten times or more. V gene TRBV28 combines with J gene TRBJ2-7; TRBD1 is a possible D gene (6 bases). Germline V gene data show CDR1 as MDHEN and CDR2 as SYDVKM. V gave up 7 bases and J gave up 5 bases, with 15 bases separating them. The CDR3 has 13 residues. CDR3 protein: CASIRGTTNEQYF. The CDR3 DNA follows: TGTGCCAGCATTAGGGGGACGACGAACGAGCAGTACTTC. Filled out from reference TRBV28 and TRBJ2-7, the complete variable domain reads DVKVTQSSRYLVKRTGEKVFLECVQDMDHENMFWYRQDPGLGLRLIYFSYDVKMKEKGDIPEGYSVSREKKERFSLILESASTNQTSMYLCASIRGTTNEQYFGPGTRLTVT.

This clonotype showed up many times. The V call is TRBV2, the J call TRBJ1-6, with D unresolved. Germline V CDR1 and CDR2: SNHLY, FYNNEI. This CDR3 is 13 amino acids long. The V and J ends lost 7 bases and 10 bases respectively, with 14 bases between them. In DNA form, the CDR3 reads TGTGCCAGCATGGGGAGGGAAAGCTCACCCCTCCACTTT. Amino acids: CASMGRESSPLHF.

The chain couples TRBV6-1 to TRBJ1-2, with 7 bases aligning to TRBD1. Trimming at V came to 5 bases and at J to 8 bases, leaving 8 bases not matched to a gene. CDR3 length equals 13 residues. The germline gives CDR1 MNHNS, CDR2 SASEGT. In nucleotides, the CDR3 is TGTGCCAGCAGTTCGACAGGGAGGGGGGGCTACACCTTC. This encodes CASSSTGRGGYTF.

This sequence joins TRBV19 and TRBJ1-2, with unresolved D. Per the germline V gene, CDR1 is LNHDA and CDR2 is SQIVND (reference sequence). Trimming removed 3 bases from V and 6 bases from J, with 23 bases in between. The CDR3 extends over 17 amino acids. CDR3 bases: TGTGCCAGTAGTATCGTTTCTGTCCCGATAAGTGACGATGGCTACACCTTC. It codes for CASSIVSVPISDDGYTF.

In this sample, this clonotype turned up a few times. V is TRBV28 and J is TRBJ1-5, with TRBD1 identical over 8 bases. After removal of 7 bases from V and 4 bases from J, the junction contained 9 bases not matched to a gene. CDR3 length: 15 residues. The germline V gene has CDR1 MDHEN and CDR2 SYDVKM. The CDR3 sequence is CASTYDRGSNQPQHF. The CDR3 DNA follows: TGTGCCAGCACCTACGACAGGGGTTCGAATCAGCCCCAGCATTTT.

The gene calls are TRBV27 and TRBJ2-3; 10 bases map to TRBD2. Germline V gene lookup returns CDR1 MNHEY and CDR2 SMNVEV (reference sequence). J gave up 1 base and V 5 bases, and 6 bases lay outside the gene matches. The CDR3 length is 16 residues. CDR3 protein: CASSGTSGAGTDTQYF. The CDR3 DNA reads TGTGCCAGCAGTGGCACTAGCGGGGCCGGCACAGATACGCAGTATTTT.

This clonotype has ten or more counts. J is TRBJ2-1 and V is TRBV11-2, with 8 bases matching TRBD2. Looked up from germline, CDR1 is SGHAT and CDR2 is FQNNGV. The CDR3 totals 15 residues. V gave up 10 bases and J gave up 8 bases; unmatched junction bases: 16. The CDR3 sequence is CATLGDGRAPDEQFF. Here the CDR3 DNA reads TGTGCCACCCTTGGTGACGGGAGGGCTCCAGATGAGCAGTTCTTC. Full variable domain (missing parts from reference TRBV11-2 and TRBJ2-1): EAGVAQSPRYKIIEKRQSVAFWCNPISGHATLYWYQQILGQGPKLLIQFQNNGVVDDSQLPKDRFSAERLKGVDSTLKIQPAKLEDSAVYLCATLGDGRAPDEQFFGPGTRLTVL.

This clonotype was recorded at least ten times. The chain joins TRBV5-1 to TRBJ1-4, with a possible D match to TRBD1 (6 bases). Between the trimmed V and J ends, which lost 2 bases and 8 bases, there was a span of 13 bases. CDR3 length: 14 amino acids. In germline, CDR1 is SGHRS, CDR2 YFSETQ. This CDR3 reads CASSFGRGEEKLFF. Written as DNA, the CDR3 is TGCGCCAGCAGCTTCGGCAGGGGTGAGGAAAAACTGTTTTTT. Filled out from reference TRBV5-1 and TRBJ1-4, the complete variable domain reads KAGVTQTPRYLIKTRGQQVTLSCSPISGHRSVSWYQQTPGQGLQFLFEYFSETQRNKGNFPGRFSGRQFSNSRSEMNVSTLELGDSALYLCASSFGRGEEKLFFGSGTQLSVL.

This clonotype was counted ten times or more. The CDR3 DNA is TGCAGTGCGCCCAGACAGGGGTCGGAGACCCAGTACTTC. Encoded protein: CSAPRQGSETQYF. The chain uses TRBV20-1 and TRBJ2-5; 8 nucleotides align to TRBD1. From germline, CDR1 is DFQATT and CDR2 SNEGSKA (reference sequence). V trimming: 6 bases; J trimming: 5 bases; junction bases outside the gene matches: 8. The CDR3 has 13 amino acids.

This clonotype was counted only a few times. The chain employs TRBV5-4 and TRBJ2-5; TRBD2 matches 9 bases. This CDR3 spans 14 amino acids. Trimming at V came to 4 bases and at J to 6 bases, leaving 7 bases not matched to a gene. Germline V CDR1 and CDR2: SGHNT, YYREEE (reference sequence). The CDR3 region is CASSPAGGPQTQYF. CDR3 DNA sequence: TGTGCCAGCAGCCCCGCGGGAGGGCCACAGACCCAGTACTTC.

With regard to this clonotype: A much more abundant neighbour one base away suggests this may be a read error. This CDR3 is CASSFLRDRDTEAFF. The CDR3 DNA is TGTGCCAGCAGCTTTCTGCGGGACAGGGACACTGAAGCTTTCTTT. This chain uses TRBV7-9 with TRBJ1-1; 9 positions match TRBD1. CDR1 SEHNR and CDR2 FQNEAQ come from the germline V gene (reference sequence). V was clipped by 3 bases and J by 3 bases; unmatched bases: 5. The CDR3 extends over 15 amino acids.

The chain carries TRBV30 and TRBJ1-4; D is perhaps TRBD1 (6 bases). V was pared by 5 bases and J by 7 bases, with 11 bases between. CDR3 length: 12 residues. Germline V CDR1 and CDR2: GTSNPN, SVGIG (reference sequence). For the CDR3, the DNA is TGTGCCTGGGGGGGGGCAGGTGAAAAACTGTTTTTT. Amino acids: CAWGGAGEKLFF.

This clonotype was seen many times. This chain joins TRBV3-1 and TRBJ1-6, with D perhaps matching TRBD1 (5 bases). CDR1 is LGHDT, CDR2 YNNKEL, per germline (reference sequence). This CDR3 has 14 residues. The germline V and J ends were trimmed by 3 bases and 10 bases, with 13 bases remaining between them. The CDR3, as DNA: TGTGCCAGCAGCCAGGGGGGGTTTGGATCACCCCTCCACTTT. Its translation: CASSQGGFGSPLHF.